The 7 T cell receptor beta chains reported below all come from one sample, sequenced in a study of T cell repertoires in cytomegalovirus infection. For these TCRs, the target antigens are not known. TCRdb independently ran MiXCR on the reads; one entry per CDR3 protein. Altogether under 200,000 distinct CDR3 sequences are present, less than 25% being singletons, with the ten largest covering under 30%. The material was CD8+ T cells from cultured PBMCs, obtained from culture after CMV antigen stimulation. The receptors derive from a human donor in good health (CMV status not recorded). Some clones in this sample may be carry-over from other donors' samples.

This clonotype was seen a few times. The rearrangement joins TRBV12-3 or TRBV12-4 to TRBJ1-5, with D uncertain. The CDR3 covers 13 residues. Trimming left V 6 bases short and J 7 bases short, with 13 bases between. DNA of the CDR3: TGTGCCAGCAGCCCCGGAGCACCGCAGCCCCAGCATTTT. It encodes CASSPGAPQPQHF.

This chain uses TRBV6-1 with TRBJ1-1; D is possibly TRBD1 (5 bases). Germline CDR1 MNHNS, CDR2 SASEGT. The CDR3 contains 11 residues. V shed 6 bases and J shed 6 bases, with 8 bases lying between them. CDR3 sequence (DNA): TGTGCCAGCAGGAGGGGCCCTGAAGCTTTCTTT. Protein product: CASRRGPEAFF.

The V and J genes are TRBV19 and TRBJ2-1; TRBD2 is a possible D gene (7 bases). This CDR3 has 14 amino acids. V lost 5 bases, J lost 9 bases, and 17 bases lay in between. The germline V gene has CDR1 LNHDA and CDR2 SQIVND (reference sequence). CDR3 DNA: TGTGCCAGTAGTCTTTTGGAGGGGGGGCGTGAGCAGTTCTTC. Translation: CASSLLEGGREQFF.

The chain links TRBV7-9 to TRBJ2-5, with D tentatively TRBD1 (6 bases). Germline V gene sequence: CDR1 SEHNR, CDR2 FQNEAQ (reference sequence). Trimming shortened V by 4 bases and J by 4 bases, and 16 bases separated the two germline ends. The CDR3 is made up of 15 amino acids. The CDR3 sequence is CASSSSFFRGETQYF. CDR3 bases: TGTGCCAGCAGCTCTTCTTTCTTCAGGGGAGAGACCCAGTACTTC.

The V gene is TRBV13, the J gene TRBJ1-6, with 7 bases identical to TRBD1. CDR3 length: 14 amino acids. Germline V gene sequence: CDR1 PRHDT, CDR2 FYEKMQ (reference sequence). V trimming: 6 bases; J trimming: 10 bases; junction bases outside the gene matches: 9. The CDR3 coding sequence is TGTGCCAGCAGATCAACGACAGGGCCCTCACCCCTCCACTTT. Protein sequence: CASRSTTGPSPLHF.

This chain joins TRBV11-2 and TRBJ2-1; maybe TRBD1 (6 bases). The V end was cut by 2 bases, the J end by 6 bases, with 17 bases between. CDR1 and CDR2 (germline): SGHAT, FQNNGV. The CDR3 length is 16 residues. The CDR3 is CASSLSRTGLGNEQFF. The DNA of the CDR3 is TGTGCCAGCAGCTTATCCCGCACAGGGCTTGGCAATGAGCAGTTCTTC.

Here the CDR3 reads CATAHRDPEQFF. The CDR3 DNA reads TGTGCCACCGCACACAGGGACCCCGAGCAGTTCTTC. The chain joins TRBV24-1 to TRBJ2-1; possible D gene TRBD1, 6 bases. The CDR3 is 12 residues long. The V and J ends lost 9 bases and 10 bases respectively, with 15 bases between them. The germline CDR1 and CDR2 sequences are KGHDR and SFDVKD.